This T cell receptor beta chain was identified in a study of blood T cell repertoires in COVID-19. Study in general: COVID-19 samples from acute and convalescent phases originated in the United States, Italy and Spain. In each case, the material was cDNA or gDNA derived from T cells, B-cell-depleted T cells, or PBMCs.

The table lists this clone with a count of one. Per the original data handling: Estimation of nucleated cell counts was performed using reference gene primer amplification. Profiling relied on immunoSEQ multiplex PCR, and the TCRdb table lists in-frame clones only, not all of them. V, J and clone size are those of that table, while D and trimming were read from the DNA. This repertoire shows around 190,000 clones, more than 75% found once; its top ten account for 4.5% to 5%. J gave up 6 bases and V 8 bases, and 19 bases lay outside the gene matches. From germline, CDR1 is LNHNV and CDR2 YYDKDF (reference sequence). The CDR3 covers 18 residues.

Source material: peripheral blood. This TCR derives from a woman aged 80 or over with acute or convalescent COVID-19. The J gene is TRBJ2-2, the V gene TRBV15, with 9 nucleotides matching TRBD2. The CDR3 loop reads CATQGPAGGRGFPGELFF. The CDR3 DNA reads as TGTGCCACCCAGGGCCCAGCGGGGGGACGGGGGTTCCCCGGGGAGCTGTTTTTT. Together with reference TRBV15 and TRBJ2-2, the CDR3 gives the full variable domain: DAMVIQNPRYQVTQFGKPVTLSCSQTLNHNVMYWYQQKSSQAPKLLFHYYDKDFNNEADTPDNFQSRRPNTSFCFLDIRSPGLGDTAMYLCATQGPAGGRGFPGELFFGEGSRLTVL.